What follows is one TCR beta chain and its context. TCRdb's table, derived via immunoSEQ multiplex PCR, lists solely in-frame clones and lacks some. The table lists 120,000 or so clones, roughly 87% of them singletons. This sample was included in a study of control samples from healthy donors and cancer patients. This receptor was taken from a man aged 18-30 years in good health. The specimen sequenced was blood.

The CDR3 sequence is CASSAQTQTGELFF. The DNA of the CDR3 is TGTGCCAGCAGCGCACAGACTCAAACCGGGGAGCTGTTTTTT. The V call is TRBV9, the J call TRBJ2-2; D not resolved. The ends were cut back, 3 bases at V and 5 bases at J, with 11 bases in the middle. The CDR3 consists of 14 residues. Per germline, CDR1 SGDLS and CDR2 YYNGEE. Using reference TRBV9 and TRBJ2-2 for the parts outside the CDR3, the full variable domain is DSGVTQTPKHLITATGQRVTLRCSPRSGDLSVYWYQQSLDQGLQFLIQYYNGEERAKGNILERFSAQQFPDLHSELNLSSLELGDSALYFCASSAQTQTGELFFGEGSRLTVL.